This T cell receptor (beta chain) was captured in a study of PD-1 blockade in classical Hodgkin lymphoma. General study results and limits: Relative to healthy donors, newly diagnosed patients reportedly had lower baseline TCR diversity, which was reported as lower still in relapsed/refractory patients.

Every patient relapsed after autologous stem cell transplantation, and brentuximab vedotin exposure varied. Clones were read by immunoSEQ multiplex PCR, and TCRdb kept only the in-frame ones, dropping some. The sample yields under 95,000 clones, around 90% seen once. V lost 5 bases to trimming and J lost 5 bases; unmatched junction nucleotides: 5. This CDR3 has 14 residues. Germline V gives CDR1 SGHRS, CDR2 YFSETQ. As to this clone: Antigen unknown.

The material sequenced was peripheral blood mononuclear cells (PBMCs), taken before the second cycle of nivolumab. The sequence derives from a human donor with classical Hodgkin lymphoma. This chain uses TRBV5-1 with TRBJ2-1, with 9 nucleotides matching TRBD2. This chain's CDR3 is CASRGTSTHNEQFF. CDR3 DNA: TGCGCCAGCAGGGGGACTAGCACACACAATGAGCAGTTCTTC. The variable domain in full, completed from reference TRBV5-1 and TRBJ2-1, reads KAGVTQTPRYLIKTRGQQVTLSCSPISGHRSVSWYQQTPGQGLQFLFEYFSETQRNKGNFPGRFSGRQFSNSRSEMNVSTLELGDSALYLCASRGTSTHNEQFFGPGTRLTVL.